These T cell receptor beta chains were read from a single sample in a study of CD8+CD57+ T cells in acquired aplastic anemia. In TCRdb, the reads were re-called with MiXCR into one record per CDR3 protein. The repertoire holds about 180,000 distinct CDR3 sequences, with 45% to 60% as singletons. The sample comprised sorted CD4+, CD8+, or CD8+CD57+ T cells (not recorded which) from PBMCs. The origin of the receptors is a human donor with aplastic anemia. CDR3s include the opening cysteine and the closing phenylalanine or tryptophan. Each record gives: V gene, J gene, clone size, D gene, CDR3 protein, CDR3 DNA. A D gene is named only where the DNA matches it firmly. A row's size may be missing; if present it is once, few, many or a size class.

>TRBV5-1|TRBJ2-6|few|.
CASSPTGLGRANVLTF
TGCGCCAGCAGCCCCACAGGGCTCGGGAGGGCCAACGTCCTGACTTTC
>TRBV29-1|TRBJ1-1|.|.
CSATYQFGNTEAFF
TGCAGCGCTACGTACCAGTTCGGGAACACTGAAGCTTTCTTT
>TRBV14|TRBJ1-4|.|TRBD1
CASSQVRGHEKLFF
TGTGCCAGCAGCCAAGTGAGGGGGCATGAAAAACTGTTTTTT
>TRBV25-1|TRBJ1-2|.|.
CASSFDGEPTNYGYTF
TGTGCCAGCAGTTTCGACGGTGAGCCCACTAACTATGGCTACACCTTC
>TRBV7-2|TRBJ1-2|many|.
CASSLDLSGANYGYTF
TGTGCCAGCAGCTTAGATTTGTCGGGGGCTAACTATGGCTACACCTTC
>TRBV4-1|TRBJ2-6|.|.
CASSQEGGAANVLTF
TGCGCCAGCAGCCAAGAAGGAGGAGCCGCCAACGTCCTGACTTTC
>TRBV27|TRBJ1-1|.|TRBD1
CASSYRGRLEAFF
TGTGCCAGCAGCTACAGGGGGCGACTTGAAGCTTTCTTT
>TRBV7-2|TRBJ2-5|.|.
CASTHLWVETQYF
TGTGCCAGCACCCACCTGTGGGTAGAGACCCAGTACTTC
>TRBV2|TRBJ1-1|.|TRBD1
CASSGTGGTKAFF
TGTGCCAGCAGTGGAACAGGGGGCACTAAAGCTTTCTTT
>TRBV15|TRBJ1-4|.|.
CATSRDLQRNEKLFF
TGTGCCACCAGCAGAGATTTACAGAGAAATGAAAAACTGTTTTTT
>TRBV19|TRBJ2-5|many|.
CASRDLRDFQETQYF
TGTGCCAGTAGGGACCTCCGGGACTTCCAAGAGACCCAGTACTTC
>TRBV7-6|TRBJ2-5|.|TRBD2
CASSLTSGAQKTQYF
TGTGCCAGCAGCTTAACTAGCGGGGCCCAGAAGACCCAGTACTTC
>TRBV11-2|TRBJ2-3|.|TRBD2
CASSLVGGTSDTQYF
TGTGCCAGCAGCTTAGTGGGGGGGACTTCAGATACGCAGTATTTT
>TRBV5-6|TRBJ2-2|.|TRBD2
CASSLPSGGRTGELFF
TGTGCCAGCAGCTTGCCTAGCGGGGGGCGCACCGGGGAGCTGTTTTTT
>TRBV7-3|TRBJ2-7|.|TRBD1
CASSSIPGQRFSSYEPYF
TGTGCCAGCAGCAGCATCCCGGGACAGAGGTTTAGCTCCTACGAGCCGTACTTC
>TRBV24-1|TRBJ2-1|few|TRBD2
CATSDSSGGNNEQFF
TGTGCCACCAGTGATTCTAGCGGGGGTAACAATGAGCAGTTCTTC
>TRBV20-1|TRBJ2-1|.|.
CSATRNEQFF
TGCAGTGCGACTAGGAATGAGCAGTTCTTC
>TRBV20-1|TRBJ1-5|once|.
CSARDGGGVGQPQHF
TGCAGTGCTAGAGATGGAGGGGGAGTTGGTCAGCCCCAGCATTTT
>TRBV4-1|TRBJ2-3|many|.
CASSLGPTDTQYF
TGCGCCAGCAGTTTGGGGCCCACAGATACGCAGTATTTT
>TRBV7-8|TRBJ2-7|.|TRBD1
CASSLVQGTYEQYF
TGTGCCAGCAGCTTAGTACAGGGGACCTACGAGCAGTACTTC
>TRBV29-1|TRBJ1-1|.|.
CSVDRGDGTEAFF
TGCAGCGTTGATAGGGGCGACGGCACTGAAGCTTTCTTT
>TRBV28|TRBJ2-3|.|TRBD2
CASRGGERDTQYF
TGTGCCAGCAGGGGGGGGGAGCGAGATACGCAGTATTTT
>TRBV7-9|TRBJ2-2|.|TRBD2
CASNKGLAGTGELFF
TGTGCCAGCAATAAGGGACTAGCGGGCACCGGGGAGCTGTTTTTT
>TRBV20-1|TRBJ2-1|.|TRBD2
CSARTSGFYNEQFF
TGCAGTGCAAGGACTAGCGGCTTTTACAATGAGCAGTTCTTC
>TRBV20-1|TRBJ1-6|few|.
CSAASGKDSPLHF
TGCAGTGCTGCCTCCGGAAAAGATTCACCCCTCCACTTT
>TRBV25-1|TRBJ1-1|few|.
CASSERMVGGTEAFF
TGTGCCAGCAGTGAAAGGATGGTCGGGGGAACTGAAGCTTTCTTT
>TRBV5-4|TRBJ1-2|many|.
CASSLGQGAGYTF
TGTGCCAGCAGCTTGGGCCAGGGAGCCGGCTACACCTTC
>TRBV29-1|TRBJ2-5|few|.
CSVEDGGTQYF
TGCAGCGTTGAAGATGGCGGGACCCAGTACTTC
>TRBV5-6|TRBJ2-7|.|.
CASSLANYEQYF
TGTGCCAGCAGCTTGGCCAACTACGAGCAGTACTTC
>TRBV9|TRBJ1-4|many|TRBD1
CASSVGGQGGEKLFF
TGTGCCAGCAGCGTAGGGGGACAGGGAGGTGAAAAACTGTTTTTT
>TRBV7-3|TRBJ1-3|.|.
CASRNAGAYGNTIYF
TGTGCCAGCAGAAACGCGGGGGCTTATGGAAACACCATATATTTT
>TRBV12-3/TRBV12-4|TRBJ2-7|.|.
CASTRDSSLGGTAIAYEQYF
TGTGCCAGCACAAGGGACAGCAGCTTGGGGGGGACAGCTATTGCCTACGAGCAGTACTTC
>TRBV7-2|TRBJ1-1|once|.
CASSLLGPDTEAFF
TGTGCCAGCAGCTTACTGGGGCCGGACACCGAAGCTTTCTTT
>TRBV5-8|TRBJ2-1|many|.
CASRLNEQFF
TGTGCCAGCCGACTCAATGAGCAGTTCTTC
>TRBV7-3|TRBJ2-7|.|TRBD2
CASSLSGGTEQYF
TGTGCCAGCAGCTTGAGCGGGGGTACGGAGCAGTACTTC
>TRBV7-8|TRBJ2-7|many|.
CASTLDPRGYEQYF
TGTGCCAGCACCCTAGACCCACGAGGCTACGAGCAGTACTTC
>TRBV2|TRBJ1-4|.|.
CASSEEGKLFF
TGTGCCAGCTCTGAAGAAGGAAAACTGTTTTTT
>TRBV5-1|TRBJ1-3|.|.
CASSLGSPGNTIYF
TGCGCCAGCAGCCTCGGAAGCCCTGGAAACACCATATATTTT
>TRBV10-3|TRBJ1-6|few|.
CAIRKTSAASPLHF
TGTGCCATCAGAAAGACTAGCGCGGCTTCACCCCTCCACTTT
>TRBV2|TRBJ2-7|.|TRBD1
CASRGTGTFYEQYF
TGTGCCAGCAGAGGGACAGGGACCTTCTACGAGCAGTACTTC
>TRBV2|TRBJ2-3|.|.
CASIQPTDTQYF
TGTGCCAGCATTCAGCCCACAGATACGCAGTATTTT
>TRBV27|TRBJ2-2|.|.
CASSHALFGELFF
TGTGCCAGCAGTCACGCCTTATTCGGGGAGCTGTTTTTT
>TRBV3-1|TRBJ2-7|many|.
CASSPWVGAKTYEQYF
TGTGCCAGCAGCCCGTGGGTGGGGGCCAAGACCTACGAGCAGTACTTC
>TRBV7-3|TRBJ2-1|.|.
CASSLTSDSSYNEQFF
TGTGCCAGCAGCTTAACGTCCGACAGTTCATACAATGAGCAGTTCTTC
>TRBV7-3|TRBJ1-1|once|.
CASKSAEGTEAFF
TGTGCCAGCAAGTCTGCGGAGGGCACTGAAGCTTTCTTT
>TRBV10-3|TRBJ2-3|.|.
CAIRLGREGTDTQYF
TGTGCCATCAGACTGGGCCGCGAGGGCACAGATACGCAGTATTTT
>TRBV15|TRBJ1-4|.|.
CATSRDRWNEKLFF
TGTGCCACCAGCAGAGATCGGTGGAATGAAAAACTGTTTTTT
>TRBV11-2|TRBJ2-3|many|.
CASSPHLTRPDTQYF
TGTGCCAGCAGCCCTCATCTGACTCGGCCAGATACGCAGTATTTT
>TRBV24-1|TRBJ2-3|.|.
CATRTDGTTDTQYF
TGTGCCACCAGGACGGACGGCACCACAGATACGCAGTATTTT
>TRBV20-1|TRBJ2-7|many|.
CSARSSPLLGYEQYF
TGCAGTGCTAGATCGTCGCCCCTGTTAGGCTACGAGCAGTACTTC